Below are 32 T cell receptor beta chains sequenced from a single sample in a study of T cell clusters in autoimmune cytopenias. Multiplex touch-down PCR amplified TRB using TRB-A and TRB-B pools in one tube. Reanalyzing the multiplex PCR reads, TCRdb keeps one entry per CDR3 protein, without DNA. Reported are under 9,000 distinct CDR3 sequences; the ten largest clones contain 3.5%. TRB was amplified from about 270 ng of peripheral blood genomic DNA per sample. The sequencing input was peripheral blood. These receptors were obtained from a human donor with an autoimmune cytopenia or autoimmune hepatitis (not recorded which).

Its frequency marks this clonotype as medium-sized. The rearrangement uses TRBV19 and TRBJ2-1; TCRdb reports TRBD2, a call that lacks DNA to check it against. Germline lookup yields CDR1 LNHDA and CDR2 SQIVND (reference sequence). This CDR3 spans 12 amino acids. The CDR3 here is CASIGGGNEQFF.

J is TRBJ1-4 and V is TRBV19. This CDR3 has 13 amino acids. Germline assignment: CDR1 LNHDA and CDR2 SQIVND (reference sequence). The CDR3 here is CASRKPTNEKLFF. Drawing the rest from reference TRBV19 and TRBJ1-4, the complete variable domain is DGGITQSPKYLFRKEGQNVTLSCEQNLNHDAMYWYRQDPGQGLRLIYYSQIVNDFQKGDIAEGYSVSREKKESFPLTVTSAQKNPTAFYLCASRKPTNEKLFFGSGTQLSVL.

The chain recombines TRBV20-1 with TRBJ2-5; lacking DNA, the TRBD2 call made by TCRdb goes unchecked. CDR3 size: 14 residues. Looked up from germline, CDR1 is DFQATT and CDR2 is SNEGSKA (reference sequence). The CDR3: CSARGLAGQETQYF.

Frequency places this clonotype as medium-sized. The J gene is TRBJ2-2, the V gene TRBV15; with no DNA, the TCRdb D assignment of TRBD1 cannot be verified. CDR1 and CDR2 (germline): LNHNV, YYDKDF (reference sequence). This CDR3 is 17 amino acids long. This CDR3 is CATSRDLGTLNTGELFF. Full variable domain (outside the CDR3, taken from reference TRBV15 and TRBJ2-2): DAMVIQNPRYQVTQFGKPVTLSCSQTLNHNVMYWYQQKSSQAPKLLFHYYDKDFNNEADTPDNFQSRRPNTSFCFLDIRSPGLGDTAMYLCATSRDLGTLNTGELFFGEGSRLTVL.

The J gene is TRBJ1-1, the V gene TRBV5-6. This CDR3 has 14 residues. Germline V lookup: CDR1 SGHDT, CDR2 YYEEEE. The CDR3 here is CASSLDFQNTEAFF.

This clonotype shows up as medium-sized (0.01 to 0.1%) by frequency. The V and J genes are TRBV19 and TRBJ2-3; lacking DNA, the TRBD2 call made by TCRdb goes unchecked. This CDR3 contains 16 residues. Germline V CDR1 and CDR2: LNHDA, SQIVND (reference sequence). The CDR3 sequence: CASMLGLVLSTDTQYF.

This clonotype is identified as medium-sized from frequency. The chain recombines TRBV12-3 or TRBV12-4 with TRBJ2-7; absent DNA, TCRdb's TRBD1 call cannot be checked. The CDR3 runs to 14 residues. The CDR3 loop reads CASSLLGASNEQYF.

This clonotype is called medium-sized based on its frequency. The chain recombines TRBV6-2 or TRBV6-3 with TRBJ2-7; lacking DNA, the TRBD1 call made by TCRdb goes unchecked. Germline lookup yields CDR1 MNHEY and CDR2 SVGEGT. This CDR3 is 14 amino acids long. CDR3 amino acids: CASTIPGTLYEQYF.

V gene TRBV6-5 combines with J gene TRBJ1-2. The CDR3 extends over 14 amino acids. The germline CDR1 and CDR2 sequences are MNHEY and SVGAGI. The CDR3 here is CASSYLPRNYGYTF.

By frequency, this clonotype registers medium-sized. CDR3 in amino acids: CAWQRGGALTYNEQFF. V gene TRBV30 combines with J gene TRBJ2-1; TCRdb selects TRBD2, and the lack of DNA leaves this call unchecked. From germline, CDR1 is GTSNPN and CDR2 SVGIG (reference sequence). This CDR3 spans 16 amino acids. Full variable domain (outside the CDR3, taken from reference TRBV30 and TRBJ2-1): SQTIHQWPATLVQPVGSPLSLECTVEGTSNPNLYWYRQAAGRGLQLLFYSVGIGQISSEVPQNLSASRPQDRQFILSSKKLLLSDSGFYLCAWQRGGALTYNEQFFGPGTRLTVL.

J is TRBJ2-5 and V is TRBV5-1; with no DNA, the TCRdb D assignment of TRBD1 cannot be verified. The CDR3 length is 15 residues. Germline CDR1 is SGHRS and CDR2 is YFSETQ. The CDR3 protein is CASRRDRPSQETQYF. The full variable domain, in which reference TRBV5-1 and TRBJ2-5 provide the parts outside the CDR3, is KAGVTQTPRYLIKTRGQQVTLSCSPISGHRSVSWYQQTPGQGLQFLFEYFSETQRNKGNFPGRFSGRQFSNSRSEMNVSTLELGDSALYLCASRRDRPSQETQYFGPGTRLLVL.

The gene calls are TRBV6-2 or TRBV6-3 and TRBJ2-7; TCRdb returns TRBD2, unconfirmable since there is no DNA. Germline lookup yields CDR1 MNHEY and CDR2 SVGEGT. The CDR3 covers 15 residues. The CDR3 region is CASSYSGTINYEQYF.

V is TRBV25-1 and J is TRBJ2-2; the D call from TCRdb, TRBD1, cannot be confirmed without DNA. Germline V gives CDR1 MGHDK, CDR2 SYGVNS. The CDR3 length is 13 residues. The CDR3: CASSGDIAGELFF.

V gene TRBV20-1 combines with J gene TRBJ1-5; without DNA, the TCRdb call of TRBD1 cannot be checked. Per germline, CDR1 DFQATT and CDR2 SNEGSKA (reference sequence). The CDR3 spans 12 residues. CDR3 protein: CSARTGAGPQHF.

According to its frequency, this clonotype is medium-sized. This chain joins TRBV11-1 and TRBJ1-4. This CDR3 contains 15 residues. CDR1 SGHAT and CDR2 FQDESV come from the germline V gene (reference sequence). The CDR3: CASSLGGRRNEKLFF.

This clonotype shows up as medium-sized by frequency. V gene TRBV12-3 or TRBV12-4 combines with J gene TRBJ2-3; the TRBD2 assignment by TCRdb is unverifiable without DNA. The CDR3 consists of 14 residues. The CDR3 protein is CASGGEGITDTQYF.

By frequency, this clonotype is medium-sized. The CDR3 loop reads CASSIGLAGTYEQYF. The chain combines TRBV19 with TRBJ2-7; with no DNA, the TCRdb D assignment of TRBD2 cannot be verified. CDR1 and CDR2 (germline): LNHDA, SQIVND (reference sequence). The CDR3 runs to 15 residues.

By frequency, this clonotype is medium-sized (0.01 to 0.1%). The CDR3 spells CASSEQGATYEQYF. V gene TRBV6-1 combines with J gene TRBJ2-7; TCRdb outputs TRBD1, but without DNA this stays unchecked. The germline CDR1 and CDR2 sequences are MNHNS and SASEGT. The CDR3 extends over 14 amino acids.

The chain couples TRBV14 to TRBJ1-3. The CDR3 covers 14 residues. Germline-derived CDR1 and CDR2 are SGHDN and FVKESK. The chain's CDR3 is CASAKAGSGNTIYF.

This CDR3 is CSARIAEEETQYF. The chain employs TRBV20-1 and TRBJ2-5; absent DNA, TCRdb's TRBD2 call cannot be checked. The CDR3 consists of 13 residues. The germline gives CDR1 DFQATT, CDR2 SNEGSKA (reference sequence).

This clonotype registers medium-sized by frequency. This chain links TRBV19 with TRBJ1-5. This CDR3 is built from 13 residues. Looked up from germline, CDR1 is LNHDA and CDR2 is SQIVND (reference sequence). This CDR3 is CASSTLPYVAQHF.

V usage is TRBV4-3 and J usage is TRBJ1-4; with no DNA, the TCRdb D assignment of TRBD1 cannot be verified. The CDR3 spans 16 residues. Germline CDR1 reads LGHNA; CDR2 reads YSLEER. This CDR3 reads CASSPRLGGTNEKLFF.

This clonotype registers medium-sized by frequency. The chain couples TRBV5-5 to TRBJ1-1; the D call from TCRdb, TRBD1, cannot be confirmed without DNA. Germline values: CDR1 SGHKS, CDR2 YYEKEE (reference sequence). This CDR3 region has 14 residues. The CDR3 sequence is CASSLTGRVTEAFF.

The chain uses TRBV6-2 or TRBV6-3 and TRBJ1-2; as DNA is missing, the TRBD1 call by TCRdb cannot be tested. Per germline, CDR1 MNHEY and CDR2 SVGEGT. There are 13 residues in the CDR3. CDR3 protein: CASRRGQVAGYTF.

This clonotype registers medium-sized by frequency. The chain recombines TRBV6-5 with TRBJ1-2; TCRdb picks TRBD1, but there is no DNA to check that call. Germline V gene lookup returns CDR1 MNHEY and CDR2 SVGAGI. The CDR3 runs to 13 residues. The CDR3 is CASIPPGGRGYTF.

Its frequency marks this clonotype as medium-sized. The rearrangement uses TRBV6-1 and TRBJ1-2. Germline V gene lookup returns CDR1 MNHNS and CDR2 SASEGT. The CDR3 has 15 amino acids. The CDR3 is CASTNGGGYDYGYTF.

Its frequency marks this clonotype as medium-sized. The chain's CDR3 is CSVDLGDARSYNEQFF. The gene calls are TRBV29-1 and TRBJ2-1; the TCRdb D gene call, TRBD1, has no DNA to confirm it. CDR1 and CDR2 from the germline V gene are SQVTM and ANQGSEA. This CDR3 spans 16 amino acids.

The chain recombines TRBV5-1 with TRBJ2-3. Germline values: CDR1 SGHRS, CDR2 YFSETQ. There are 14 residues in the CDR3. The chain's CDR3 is CASRSRGSTDTQYF.

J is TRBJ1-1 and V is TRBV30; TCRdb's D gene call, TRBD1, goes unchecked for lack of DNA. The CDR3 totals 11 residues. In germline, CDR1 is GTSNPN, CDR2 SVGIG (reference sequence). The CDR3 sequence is CAWRGTGRAFF.

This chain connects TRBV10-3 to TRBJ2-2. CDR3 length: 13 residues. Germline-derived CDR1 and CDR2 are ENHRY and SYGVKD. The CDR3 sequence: CAISDPNTGELFF.

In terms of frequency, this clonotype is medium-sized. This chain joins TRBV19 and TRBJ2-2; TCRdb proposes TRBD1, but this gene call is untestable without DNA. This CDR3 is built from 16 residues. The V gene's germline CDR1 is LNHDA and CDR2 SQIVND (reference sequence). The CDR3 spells CASQSGAGGMAGELFF.

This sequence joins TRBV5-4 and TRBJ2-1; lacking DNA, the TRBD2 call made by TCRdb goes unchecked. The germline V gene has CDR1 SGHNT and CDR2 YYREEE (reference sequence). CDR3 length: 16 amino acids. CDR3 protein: CASSPRGVGSYNEQFF. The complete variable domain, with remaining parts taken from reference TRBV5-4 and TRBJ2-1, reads ETGVTQSPTHLIKTRGQQVTLRCSSQSGHNTVSWYQQALGQGPQFIFQYYREEENGRGNFPPRFSGLQFPNYSSELNVNALELDDSALYLCASSPRGVGSYNEQFFGPGTRLTVL.